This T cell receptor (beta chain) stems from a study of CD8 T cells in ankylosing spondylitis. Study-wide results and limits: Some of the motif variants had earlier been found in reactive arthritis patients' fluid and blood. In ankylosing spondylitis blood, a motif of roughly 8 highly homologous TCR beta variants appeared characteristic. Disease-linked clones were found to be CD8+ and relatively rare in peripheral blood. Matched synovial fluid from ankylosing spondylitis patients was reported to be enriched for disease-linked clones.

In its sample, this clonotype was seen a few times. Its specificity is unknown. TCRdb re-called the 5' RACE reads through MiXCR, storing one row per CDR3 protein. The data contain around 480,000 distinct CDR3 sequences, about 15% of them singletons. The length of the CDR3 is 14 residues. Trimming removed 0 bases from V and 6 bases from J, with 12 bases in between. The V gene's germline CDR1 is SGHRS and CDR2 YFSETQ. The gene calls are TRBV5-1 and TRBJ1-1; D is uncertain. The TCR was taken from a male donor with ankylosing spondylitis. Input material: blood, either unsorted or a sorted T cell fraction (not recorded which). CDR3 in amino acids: CASSLGALLAEAFF. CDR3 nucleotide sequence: TGCGCCAGCAGCTTGGGCGCCCTTTTGGCTGAAGCTTTCTTT.